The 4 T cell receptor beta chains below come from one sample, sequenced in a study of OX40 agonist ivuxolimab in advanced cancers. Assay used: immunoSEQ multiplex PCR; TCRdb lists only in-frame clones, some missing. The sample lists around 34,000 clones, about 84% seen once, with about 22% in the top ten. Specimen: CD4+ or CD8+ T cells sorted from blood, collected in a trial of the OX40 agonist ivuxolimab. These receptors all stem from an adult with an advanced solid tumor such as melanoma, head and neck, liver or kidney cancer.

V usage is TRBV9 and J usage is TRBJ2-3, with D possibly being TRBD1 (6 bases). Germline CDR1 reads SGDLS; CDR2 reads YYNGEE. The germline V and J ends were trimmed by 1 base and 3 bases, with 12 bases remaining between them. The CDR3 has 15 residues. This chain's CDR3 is CASSVIGTMTDTQYF. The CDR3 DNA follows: TGTGCCAGCAGCGTAATCGGGACAATGACAGATACGCAGTATTTT.

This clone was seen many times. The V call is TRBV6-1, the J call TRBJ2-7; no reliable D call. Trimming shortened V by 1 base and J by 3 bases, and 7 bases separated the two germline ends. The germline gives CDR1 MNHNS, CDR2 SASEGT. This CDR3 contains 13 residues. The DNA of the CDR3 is TGTGCCAGCAGTGAAGATAGATACTACGAGCAGTACTTC. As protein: CASSEDRYYEQYF.

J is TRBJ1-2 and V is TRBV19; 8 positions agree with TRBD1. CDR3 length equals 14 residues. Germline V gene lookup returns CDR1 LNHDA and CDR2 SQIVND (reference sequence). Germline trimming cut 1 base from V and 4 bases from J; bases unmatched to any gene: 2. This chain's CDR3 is CASSIGTGGYGYTF. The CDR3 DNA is TGTGCCAGTAGTATAGGTACAGGGGGCTATGGCTACACCTTC.

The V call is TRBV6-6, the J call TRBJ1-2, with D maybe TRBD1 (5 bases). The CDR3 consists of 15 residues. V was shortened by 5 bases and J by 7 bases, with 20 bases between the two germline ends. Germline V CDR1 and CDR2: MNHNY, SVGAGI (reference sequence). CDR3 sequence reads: CASSRYRDSEGGYTF. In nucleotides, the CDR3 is TGTGCCAGCAGTAGGTACCGGGACTCCGAAGGTGGCTACACCTTC.